This TCR beta chain was sequenced for a study of shared T cell receptors in the human thymus. Generated by immunoSEQ multiplex PCR, the TCRdb table keeps only in-frame clones and is missing some. The table lists approximately 760,000 clones, over 75% of them singletons. The germline CDR1 and CDR2 sequences are PRHDT and FYEKMQ (reference sequence). Between the trimmed V and J ends, which lost 6 bases and 7 bases, there was a span of 13 bases. The CDR3 covers 12 residues. These same data were also listed under a study on human thymus T cells. Turning to that study: Having surgery to correct congenital heart defects, healthy Finnish infants acted as the donors. The source of the thymus tissue was resections taken during corrective heart surgery. Thymic and blood repertoires seemed to show skewed V and J gene use. Thymic repertoires overlap heavily among unrelated individuals, related research has reported.

The origin of this receptor is a girl under three years old with a congenital heart defect. V usage is TRBV13 and J usage is TRBJ2-7; D uncertain. Sequencing used thymocytes. CDR3 in amino acids: CASRSRPGEQYF. The CDR3 region has the DNA TGTGCCAGCAGATCCCGCCCAGGAGAGCAGTACTTC.